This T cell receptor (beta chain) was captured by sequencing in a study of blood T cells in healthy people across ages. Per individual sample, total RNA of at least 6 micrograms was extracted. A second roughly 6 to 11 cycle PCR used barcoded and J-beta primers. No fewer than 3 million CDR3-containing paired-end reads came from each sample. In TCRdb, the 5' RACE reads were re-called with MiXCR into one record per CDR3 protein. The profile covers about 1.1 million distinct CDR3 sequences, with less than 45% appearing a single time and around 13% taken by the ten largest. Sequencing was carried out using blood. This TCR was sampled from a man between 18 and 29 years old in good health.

The CDR3 reads CASSPWGDQPQHF. In DNA form, the CDR3 reads TGTGCCAGCAGTCCCTGGGGTGATCAGCCCCAGCATTTT. The rearrangement links TRBV3-1 to TRBJ1-5; D gene uncertain. The CDR3 sequence is 13 residues long. V lost 6 bases, J lost 5 bases, and 11 bases lay in between. CDR1 is LGHDT and CDR2 is YNNKEL in the germline V gene (reference sequence).